A single sample gave rise to the 23 T cell receptor beta chains below, sequenced in a study of cytomegalovirus exposure and HLA in healthy donors. TCRdb's copy holds only in-frame clones and misses some; the assay was immunoSEQ multiplex PCR. This table has under 400,000 clones, more than 80% appearing once. Source material: PBMCs. These receptor sequences come from a woman aged 18-35 years in good health and CMV-seronegative.

J is TRBJ2-2 and V is TRBV13; 11 bases match TRBD1. V was pared by 9 bases and J by 4 bases, with 10 bases of the junction left unmatched. The CDR3 is 16 residues long. The germline V gene has CDR1 PRHDT and CDR2 FYEKMQ (reference sequence). The CDR3 sequence: CASSPGQGAPTGELFF. As DNA, the CDR3 is TGTGCCAGTTCACCTGGACAGGGGGCGCCCACCGGGGAGCTGTTTTTT.

The chain combines TRBV6-5 with TRBJ2-3, with unresolved D. The germline gives CDR1 MNHEY, CDR2 SVGAGI. The CDR3 is made up of 13 amino acids. Deletions cut 6 bases from V and 6 bases from J, with 13 bases between. The CDR3 DNA is TGTGCCAGCAGAGAGGCTCCTCCGGATACGCAGTATTTT. It translates to CASREAPPDTQYF.

As regards this clone: The sample holds other DNA sequences that translate to the same CDR3. The chain employs TRBV7-9 and TRBJ1-5; D is possibly TRBD1 (6 bases). The V gene's germline CDR1 is SEHNR and CDR2 FQNEAQ (reference sequence). The CDR3 spans 12 residues. Trimming cost V 4 bases and J 6 bases, with 7 bases left between them. CDR3 sequence: CASSSGVQPQHF. CDR3 in DNA: TGTGCCAGCAGCTCAGGGGTTCAGCCCCAGCATTTT. The full variable domain, in which reference TRBV7-9 and TRBJ1-5 provide the parts outside the CDR3, is DTGVSQNPRHKITKRGQNVTFRCDPISEHNRLYWYRQTLGQGPEFLTYFQNEAQLEKSRLLSDRFSAERPKGSFSTLEIQRTEQGDSAMYLCASSSGVQPQHFGDGTRLSIL.

This chain connects TRBV18 to TRBJ1-2; D is perhaps TRBD1 (6 bases). The CDR3 runs 14 residues. Trimming took 6 bases from V and 6 from J, leaving 17 bases between them. Germline V gene lookup returns CDR1 KGHSH and CDR2 LQKENI. The CDR3 nucleotides are TGTGCCAGCTCCCCGGCCGGGGGGCGGGATGGCTACACCTTC. The encoded protein is CASSPAGGRDGYTF.

The chain uses TRBV6-5 and TRBJ1-2; 8 bases map to TRBD1. Germline values: CDR1 MNHEY, CDR2 SVGAGI. After removal of 3 bases from V and 5 bases from J, the junction contained 8 bases not matched to a gene. The CDR3 is made up of 15 amino acids. The CDR3 DNA is TGTGCCAGCAGTTATTTGGGGGACAGGCGGTATGGCTACACCTTC. Residues: CASSYLGDRRYGYTF.

The chain uses TRBV13 and TRBJ2-1; D is unresolved. CDR1 is PRHDT and CDR2 is FYEKMQ in the germline V gene (reference sequence). CDR3 length: 13 amino acids. Trimming cost V 5 bases and J 4 bases, with 9 bases left between them. The CDR3 nucleotides are TGTGCCAGCAGCCTGAGACTTTACAATGAGCAGTTCTTC. Translation: CASSLRLYNEQFF. The entire variable domain, with the rest obtained from reference TRBV13 and TRBJ2-1, is as follows: AAGVIQSPRHLIKEKRETATLKCYPIPRHDTVYWYQQGPGQDPQFLISFYEKMQSDKGSIPDRFSAQQFSDYHSELNMSSLELGDSALYFCASSLRLYNEQFFGPGTRLTVL.

V and J are TRBV9 and TRBJ2-3; tentative D call: TRBD1 (5 bases). The germline CDR1 and CDR2 sequences are SGDLS and YYNGEE. The ends were cut back, 0 bases at V and 6 bases at J, with 20 bases in the middle. This CDR3 has 17 residues. CDR3 region: CASSVGIQVPRTDTQYF. CDR3 in DNA: TGTGCCAGCAGCGTAGGGATACAGGTCCCTCGAACGGATACGCAGTATTTT.

The V and J genes are TRBV27 and TRBJ1-6; D remains unclear. The CDR3 extends over 13 amino acids. Germline values: CDR1 MNHEY, CDR2 SMNVEV (reference sequence). Trimming removed 3 bases at V and 9 bases at J, with 9 bases between. The CDR3 DNA reads TGTGCCAGCAGTTTGACCGAGGGTTCACCCCTCCACTTT. This codes for CASSLTEGSPLHF.

V usage is TRBV15 and J usage is TRBJ2-4, with D tentatively TRBD1 (6 bases). CDR3 size: 15 residues. V was pared by 0 bases and J by 10 bases, with 16 bases between. Germline loops: CDR1 LNHNV, CDR2 YYDKDF (reference sequence). Here the CDR3 reads CATSRDFRPDRIQYF. CDR3 in DNA: TGTGCCACCAGCAGAGATTTTAGACCCGACAGGATTCAGTACTTC.

This clone came up a few times. V and J are TRBV5-1 and TRBJ1-1, with 9 bases lining up with TRBD1. Germline lookup yields CDR1 SGHRS and CDR2 YFSETQ. V lost 4 bases, J lost 2 bases, and 9 bases stayed unmatched. The CDR3 runs 16 residues. The CDR3 DNA sequence: TGCGCCAGCAGCCCAGGACAGGGGATGATCAACACTGAAGCTTTCTTT. It encodes CASSPGQGMINTEAFF.

The chain carries TRBV6-5 and TRBJ2-7; a weak D match, TRBD1 (6 bases). CDR1 is MNHEY, CDR2 SVGAGI, per germline. The length of the CDR3 is 15 residues. V was pared by 5 bases and J by 3 bases, with 17 bases between. The CDR3 DNA is TGTGCCAGCAGTCTCTCTTCGGGACACGGCTACGAGCAGTACTTC. Translated, it gives CASSLSSGHGYEQYF.

The chain couples TRBV18 to TRBJ1-1; 8 bases map to TRBD1. V dropped 3 bases and J dropped 1; count of bases not matched to a gene: 22. The CDR3 runs to 21 residues. Germline CDR1 is KGHSH and CDR2 is LQKENI. This chain's CDR3 is CASSPFSGPTGGVDWNTEAFF. The CDR3 DNA sequence: TGTGCCAGCTCACCCTTCAGCGGACCTACAGGGGGAGTTGATTGGAACACTGAAGCTTTCTTT.

This clone was counted between two and nine times. The genes are TRBV4-2 and TRBJ1-2; TRBD1 agrees at 7 bases. The V and J ends lost 1 base and 6 bases, in that order; junction bases with no gene match: 8. The CDR3 runs to 15 residues. CDR1 LGHNA and CDR2 YNFKEQ come from the germline V gene. The CDR3: CASSQVQGGSDGYTF. The DNA of the CDR3 is TGTGCCAGCAGCCAAGTTCAAGGGGGCTCGGATGGCTACACCTTC.

Only a few counts were recorded for this clone. V and J are TRBV2 and TRBJ2-7; 8 bases align to TRBD1. Trimming removed 3 bases from V and 6 bases from J; junction bases left unmatched: 7. This CDR3 region has 14 residues. Germline V gives CDR1 SNHLY, CDR2 FYNNEI. CDR3 sequence (DNA): TGTGCCAGCAGTGATGGACAGGGAAATCGCGAGCAGTACTTC. Its protein product is CASSDGQGNREQYF.

This chain's CDR3 is CASRPTDRGSLYTYEQYF. The CDR3 DNA reads TGTGCCAGCAGACCTACGGACAGGGGGAGCCTTTATACCTACGAGCAGTACTTC. The V call is TRBV27, the J call TRBJ2-7; 10 bases agree with TRBD1. V gave up 6 bases and J gave up 2 bases; unmatched junction bases: 16. The germline V gene has CDR1 MNHEY and CDR2 SMNVEV (reference sequence). The CDR3 spans 18 residues.

This chain uses TRBV28 with TRBJ2-1; 9 bases align to TRBD2. The CDR3 sequence is 15 residues long. Losses at the gene ends were 4 bases for V and 4 bases for J; bases not matched to a gene: 5. The germline V gene has CDR1 MDHEN and CDR2 SYDVKM. The CDR3 region is CASSSWTSEYNEQFF. CDR3 DNA: TGTGCCAGCAGTTCGTGGACTAGCGAATACAATGAGCAGTTCTTC.

The chain links TRBV6-6 to TRBJ1-1; D uncertain. The CDR3 runs 14 residues. Germline loops: CDR1 MNHNY, CDR2 SVGAGI (reference sequence). V was clipped by 7 bases and J by 1 base, with 13 bases between them. CDR3 nucleotide sequence: TGTGCCAGCACCCAGCGGTCAGAGAACACTGAAGCTTTCTTT. It codes for CASTQRSENTEAFF.

This clone has only a few counts. V is TRBV14 and J is TRBJ1-1; D remains ambiguous. Trimming removed 4 bases at V and 5 bases at J, with 11 bases between. Germline V lookup: CDR1 SGHDN, CDR2 FVKESK. The CDR3 has 13 amino acids. This CDR3 reads CASSLQEDTEAFF. The CDR3 bases are TGTGCCAGCAGCCTCCAGGAGGATACTGAAGCTTTCTTT.

In its sample, this clone was seen once. The genes are TRBV27 and TRBJ1-1, with a tentative D call TRBD1 (6 bases). Germline lookup yields CDR1 MNHEY and CDR2 SMNVEV (reference sequence). V was cut by 8 bases and J by 4 bases, with 17 bases left in between. This CDR3 region has 14 residues. The CDR3 sequence is CASFLRGASTEAFF. CDR3 coding DNA: TGTGCCAGCTTTCTCCGGGGGGCGAGCACTGAAGCTTTCTTT.

This clone came up a few times. The J gene is TRBJ1-5, the V gene TRBV2; D perhaps matches TRBD1 (5 bases). The ends were cut back, 6 bases at V and 5 bases at J, with 5 bases in the middle. CDR3 size: 11 residues. Germline values: CDR1 SNHLY, CDR2 FYNNEI. This chain's CDR3 is CASRGDQPQHF. DNA of the CDR3: TGTGCCAGCAGAGGGGATCAGCCCCAGCATTTT.

The rearrangement uses TRBV6-5 and TRBJ2-2; tentatively, D is TRBD1 (5 bases). V was pared by 2 bases and J by 2 bases, with 12 bases between. Germline CDR1 reads MNHEY; CDR2 reads SVGAGI. CDR3 length equals 16 residues. The CDR3 DNA reads TGTGCCAGCAGTTACGTCAGGGTACGAAACACCGGGGAGCTGTTTTTT. Translating gives CASSYVRVRNTGELFF.

This chain joins TRBV9 and TRBJ2-1; 9 positions match TRBD2. V shed 0 bases, J shed 6 bases, and the junction held 10 bases outside the gene matches. In germline, CDR1 is SGDLS, CDR2 YYNGEE. There are 17 residues in the CDR3. DNA of the CDR3: TGTGCCAGCAGCGTAGGGGTGGCGGGAGGGCCGGGCAATGAGCAGTTCTTC. Residues: CASSVGVAGGPGNEQFF.

This chain joins TRBV4-2 and TRBJ2-1; 7 nucleotides align to TRBD2. Germline V CDR1 and CDR2: LGHNA, YNFKEQ. J lost 1 base, V lost 5 bases, and 11 bases had no gene match. The CDR3 sequence is 17 residues long. The CDR3 reads CASSDLTSAGSYNEQFF. CDR3 coding DNA: TGTGCCAGCAGCGACCTCACTAGCGCCGGTTCCTACAATGAGCAGTTCTTC.